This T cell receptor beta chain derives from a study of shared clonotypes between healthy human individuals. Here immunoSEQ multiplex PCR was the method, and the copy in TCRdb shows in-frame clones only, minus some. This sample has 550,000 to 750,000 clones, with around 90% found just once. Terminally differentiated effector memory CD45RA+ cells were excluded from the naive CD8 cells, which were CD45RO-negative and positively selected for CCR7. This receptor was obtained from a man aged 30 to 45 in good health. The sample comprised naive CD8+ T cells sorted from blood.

CDR3 DNA sequence: TGTGCCAGTAGTTGGGGCTACGAGCAGTACTTC. Residues: CASSWGYEQYF. V gene TRBV19 combines with J gene TRBJ2-7; no clear D. V lost 5 bases to trimming and J lost 3 bases, with 5 bases between them. CDR3 size: 11 residues. Germline V CDR1 and CDR2: LNHDA, SQIVND (reference sequence).